These T cell receptor beta chains were read from a single sample in a study of regulatory T cells in long-lasting Graves disease. TCRdb reanalysed the multiplex PCR reads using MiXCR and keeps one entry per CDR3 protein. The sample has about 440,000 distinct CDR3 sequences, roughly 17% seen once. The same data also went into a second study, on T cells in Graves' hyperthyroidism and ophthalmopathy.

The source material was peripheral blood mononuclear cells (PBMCs), sampled at new diagnosis, from a patient treated with antithyroid drugs. The receptors were sampled from a woman younger than 45 with Graves disease. CDR3s include the opening cysteine and the closing phenylalanine or tryptophan. D genes are given only for firm matches. Not every row has a clone size; where given, it reads once, few, many or a size class.

cdr3_aa: CASTLSGAGTGELFF; cdr3_nt: TGTGCCAGCACCCTCTCGGGGGCCGGCACCGGGGAGCTGTTTTTT; clone_size: few; cdr3_length: 15; v_call: TRBV11-2; d_call: NA; j_call: TRBJ2-2
cdr3_aa: CSARARTSDVNEQFF; cdr3_nt: TGCAGTGCTAGAGCCCGGACTAGCGATGTCAATGAGCAGTTCTTC; clone_size: many; cdr3_length: 15; v_call: TRBV20-1; d_call: TRBD2; j_call: TRBJ2-1
cdr3_aa: CASSLGYLAGGRETQYF; cdr3_nt: TGTGCCAGCAGCTTAGGATATCTAGCGGGAGGGCGGGAGACCCAGTACTTC; clone_size: many; cdr3_length: 17; v_call: TRBV7-8; d_call: TRBD2; j_call: TRBJ2-5
cdr3_aa: CSAGGQLLAGGGNEQFF; cdr3_nt: TGCAGTGCCGGCGGGCAACTTTTAGCGGGAGGGGGCAATGAGCAGTTCTTC; clone_size: many; cdr3_length: 17; v_call: TRBV20-1; d_call: TRBD2; j_call: TRBJ2-1
cdr3_aa: CSDGGGPQAYEQYF; cdr3_nt: TGCAGCGACGGAGGGGGACCTCAGGCCTACGAGCAGTACTTC; clone_size: few; cdr3_length: 14; v_call: TRBV29-1; d_call: NA; j_call: TRBJ2-7
cdr3_aa: CASSAVGQGYGYTF; cdr3_nt: TGTGCCAGCAGTGCGGTGGGACAGGGGTATGGCTACACCTTC; clone_size: many; cdr3_length: 14; v_call: TRBV2; d_call: TRBD1; j_call: TRBJ1-2
cdr3_aa: CASSEVRWQLNTEAFF; cdr3_nt: TGTGCCAGCAGTGAAGTCAGGTGGCAGCTGAACACTGAAGCTTTCTTT; clone_size: many; cdr3_length: 16; v_call: TRBV6-1; d_call: NA; j_call: TRBJ1-1
cdr3_aa: CSAQGTYEQYF; cdr3_nt: TGCAGTGCTCAGGGGACATACGAGCAGTACTTC; clone_size: many; cdr3_length: 11; v_call: TRBV20-1; d_call: NA; j_call: TRBJ2-7
cdr3_aa: CASSKLDLAPSETQYF; cdr3_nt: TGTGCCAGCAGTAAACTGGACCTCGCCCCTAGTGAGACCCAGTACTTC; clone_size: NA; cdr3_length: 16; v_call: TRBV6-2/TRBV6-3; d_call: NA; j_call: TRBJ2-5
cdr3_aa: CASSPALSYEQYF; cdr3_nt: TGTGCCAGCAGCCCCGCCCTCTCCTACGAGCAGTACTTC; clone_size: many; cdr3_length: 13; v_call: TRBV28; d_call: NA; j_call: TRBJ2-7
cdr3_aa: CASSPEVHITEQFF; cdr3_nt: TGCGCCAGCAGCCCGGAGGTGCACATTACTGAGCAGTTCTTC; clone_size: few; cdr3_length: 14; v_call: TRBV4-3; d_call: NA; j_call: TRBJ2-1
cdr3_aa: CASSPPAGGLETQYF; cdr3_nt: TGTGCCAGTAGTCCTCCAGCGGGAGGGCTGGAGACCCAGTACTTC; clone_size: few; cdr3_length: 15; v_call: TRBV19; d_call: TRBD2; j_call: TRBJ2-5
cdr3_aa: CAWSGQMNTEAFF; cdr3_nt: TGTGCCTGGAGTGGTCAGATGAACACTGAAGCTTTCTTT; clone_size: many; cdr3_length: 13; v_call: TRBV30; d_call: NA; j_call: TRBJ1-1
cdr3_aa: CASSRLAGAGNEQSF; cdr3_nt: TGTGCCAGCAGTCGACTAGCGGGAGCGGGCAATGAGCAGTCCTTC; clone_size: NA; cdr3_length: 15; v_call: TRBV6-1; d_call: TRBD2; j_call: TRBJ2-1
cdr3_aa: CATSDTSGRRKETQYF; cdr3_nt: TGTGCCACCAGTGATACTAGCGGGAGGAGAAAGGAGACCCAGTACTTC; clone_size: NA; cdr3_length: 16; v_call: TRBV24-1; d_call: TRBD2; j_call: TRBJ2-5
cdr3_aa: CAISEGRKPGQGRDEQYF; cdr3_nt: TGTGCCATCAGTGAGGGAAGAAAACCGGGACAGGGACGGGACGAGCAGTACTTC; clone_size: few; cdr3_length: 18; v_call: TRBV10-3; d_call: TRBD1; j_call: TRBJ2-7
cdr3_aa: CASSSHRSEQYF; cdr3_nt: TGTGCCAGCAGCTCGCACAGGAGCGAGCAGTACTTC; clone_size: many; cdr3_length: 12; v_call: TRBV7-9; d_call: NA; j_call: TRBJ2-7
cdr3_aa: CASNTKDREYRNQPQHF; cdr3_nt: TGTGCCAGCAACACTAAAGACAGAGAATACCGCAATCAGCCCCAGCATTTT; clone_size: many; cdr3_length: 17; v_call: TRBV28; d_call: NA; j_call: TRBJ1-5
cdr3_aa: CASSTGLAEIYEQYF; cdr3_nt: TGCGCCAGCAGCACCGGACTAGCGGAAATTTACGAGCAGTACTTC; clone_size: NA; cdr3_length: 15; v_call: TRBV5-1; d_call: TRBD2; j_call: TRBJ2-7
cdr3_aa: CAHSGRGLGEQYF; cdr3_nt: TGTGCCCACTCCGGCAGGGGGCTGGGCGAGCAGTACTTC; clone_size: many; cdr3_length: 13; v_call: TRBV30; d_call: TRBD1; j_call: TRBJ2-7
cdr3_aa: CSAKRPGTGYPQHF; cdr3_nt: TGCAGTGCTAAACGTCCCGGGACAGGGTACCCCCAGCATTTT; clone_size: few; cdr3_length: 14; v_call: TRBV20-1; d_call: TRBD1; j_call: TRBJ1-5
cdr3_aa: CASTIGTGPLREQYF; cdr3_nt: TGTGCCAGCACCATTGGGACAGGTCCCTTACGCGAGCAGTACTTC; clone_size: many; cdr3_length: 15; v_call: TRBV12-3/TRBV12-4; d_call: TRBD1; j_call: TRBJ2-7